Each of the 13 T cell receptor beta chains below was sequenced from the same sample in a study of response to subunit inactivated influenza vaccine. From the RT-PCR reads, TCRdb called clonotypes with MiXCR, one entry per CDR3 protein. The data contain about 540,000 distinct CDR3 sequences, around 25% of them singletons. These data were likewise used in another study, on T cells expressing NK-cell markers. Per that paper: UMIs were included in TCR beta cDNA generated by 5'RACE template switching.

Sequences were derived from CD4+ T cells sorted from PBMCs, sampled 11 to 12 days after vaccination. The receptors were sampled from a man aged 45-60 years who received an inactivated influenza vaccine.

The gene calls are TRBV9 and TRBJ2-3; 11 nucleotides align to TRBD2. The V segment lost 4 bases and the J segment 1 base; nucleotides outside the gene matches: 11. CDR1 and CDR2 (germline): SGDLS, YYNGEE. The CDR3 covers 18 residues. The DNA for the CDR3 is TGTGCCAGCAGCCCGCGGGTCGGGGGACTAGCGGGCACAGATACGCAGTATTTT. This encodes CASSPRVGGLAGTDTQYF.

As for this clonotype: With a much larger clone just one base away, this may be a read error. The chain carries TRBV20-1 and TRBJ1-5; 8 positions agree with TRBD1. V dropped 6 bases and J dropped 9; count of bases not matched to a gene: 10. Germline V CDR1 and CDR2: DFQATT, SNEGSKA (reference sequence). The CDR3 length is 13 residues. CDR3 residues: CSAQSGTGSPQHF. CDR3 nucleotide sequence: TGCAGTGCCCAGTCCGGGACAGGTTCGCCCCAGCATTTT.

This sequence joins TRBV12-3 or TRBV12-4 and TRBJ2-1; D uncertain. V lost 6 bases to trimming and J lost 8 bases, with 11 bases between them. The CDR3 has 12 residues. The CDR3 coding sequence is TGTGCCAGCAGGTCGATCGGCCATGAGCAGTTCTTC. This sequence encodes CASRSIGHEQFF.

This chain connects TRBV3-1 to TRBJ2-1; 11 positions agree with TRBD2. V shed 0 bases, J shed 4 bases, and the junction held 5 bases outside the gene matches. This CDR3 spans 17 amino acids. Germline loops: CDR1 LGHDT, CDR2 YNNKEL (reference sequence). This chain's CDR3 is CASSQDQRLAGYNEQFF. CDR3 nucleotide sequence: TGTGCCAGCAGCCAAGACCAGCGACTAGCGGGGTACAATGAGCAGTTCTTC.

This clonotype was observed a few times. V gene TRBV12-3 or TRBV12-4 combines with J gene TRBJ1-3; D is unclear. This CDR3 has 13 amino acids. V was cut by 7 bases and J by 0 bases, with 7 bases left in between. The CDR3 loop is CASTPLSGNTIYF. CDR3 coding DNA: TGTGCCAGCACCCCTCTCTCTGGAAACACCATATATTTT.

This clonotype came up a few times. The J gene is TRBJ2-1, the V gene TRBV10-3, with D perhaps matching TRBD1 (5 bases). Germline V lookup: CDR1 ENHRY, CDR2 SYGVKD. Between the trimmed V and J ends, which lost 2 bases and 3 bases, there was a span of 5 bases. The CDR3 is 13 residues long. The CDR3 sequence is CAISEDSYNEQFF. CDR3 coding DNA: TGTGCCATCAGTGAGGACAGCTACAATGAGCAGTTCTTC.

This rearrangement joins TRBV6-5 to TRBJ2-6; the D is unclear. CDR1 is MNHEY, CDR2 SVGAGI, per germline. CDR3 length equals 16 residues. V lost 0 bases and J lost 0, with 6 bases in between. The CDR3 region has the DNA TGTGCCAGCAGTTACTCGTTCCTCTCTGGGGCCAACGTCCTGACTTTC. The encoded protein is CASSYSFLSGANVLTF.

This rearrangement joins TRBV28 to TRBJ2-1, with D possibly TRBD2 on 6 matching bases. The CDR3 contains 14 residues. Trimming cost V 2 bases and J 8 bases, with 13 bases left between them. Germline lookup yields CDR1 MDHEN and CDR2 SYDVKM. The CDR3 is CASSLGLLGHEQFF. The CDR3 DNA follows: TGTGCCAGCAGTTTAGGACTACTGGGTCATGAGCAGTTCTTC.

This clonotype was counted only a few times. CDR3 coding DNA: TGTGCCAGCAGTTTAATGGGTTCTGGGGCCAACGTCCTGACTTTC. Translated, it gives CASSLMGSGANVLTF. The chain links TRBV12-3 or TRBV12-4 to TRBJ2-6; D remains unclear. This CDR3 has 15 residues. V lost 2 bases and J 1 base, leaving 6 bases between the germline ends.

The chain has TRBV3-1 and TRBJ2-2; D is uncertain. From germline, CDR1 is LGHDT and CDR2 YNNKEL (reference sequence). The CDR3 runs to 17 residues. The V end was cut by 1 base, the J end by 1 base, with 13 bases between. This CDR3 reads CASSQANQVLNTGELFF. CDR3 coding DNA: TGTGCCAGCAGCCAAGCGAATCAGGTTCTGAACACCGGGGAGCTGTTTTTT.

The chain carries TRBV4-3 and TRBJ2-7; possibly TRBD2 for D (5 bases). The CDR3 extends over 13 amino acids. Germline CDR1 LGHNA, CDR2 YSLEER. The V gene lost 0 bases and the J gene lost 7 bases, with 10 bases spanning the gap. For the CDR3, the DNA is TGCGCCAGCAGCCAAGATATGAGAGGGGAGCAGTACTTC. Amino acids: CASSQDMRGEQYF.

This chain joins TRBV15 and TRBJ1-1, with TRBD1 identical over 10 bases. The CDR3 is made up of 15 amino acids. Per germline, CDR1 LNHNV and CDR2 YYDKDF (reference sequence). Trimming at V came to 5 bases and at J to 5 bases, leaving 8 bases not matched to a gene. The CDR3 region is CATSVGGQGRTEAFF. The CDR3 DNA follows: TGTGCCACCAGCGTGGGGGGACAGGGGAGAACTGAAGCTTTCTTT.

This clonotype showed up many times. The chain joins TRBV7-6 to TRBJ2-3; no clear D gene. V lost 5 bases and J lost 3, with 42 bases in between. The CDR3 spans 24 residues. Germline CDR1 reads SGHVS; CDR2 reads FNYEAQ. The CDR3: CASSGSREPNRRFGPLPSTDTQYF. The CDR3 DNA sequence: TGTGCCAGCAGCGGATCCCGAGAACCGAATCGGCGATTCGGCCCCCTCCCTTCAACAGATACGCAGTATTTT.